Listed below are T cell receptor beta chains from one sample, sequenced in a study of CD8+CD57+ T cells in acquired aplastic anemia. TCRdb reprocessed the reads with MiXCR, giving one entry per CDR3 protein. Here the sample spans about 200,000 distinct CDR3 sequences, roughly 50% being singletons. Sequencing was performed on sorted CD4+, CD8+, or CD8+CD57+ T cells (not recorded which) from PBMCs. These receptor sequences come from a human donor with aplastic anemia. Both conserved end residues are trimmed from each CDR3. The order of the fields is V gene, J gene, CDR3 length, clone size, CDR3 protein. Clone size is not always given. Where it is, it says once, few, many or a class for expanded clones.

>TRBV7-9|TRBJ2-1|11|.
ASSLSSRNEQF
>TRBV15|TRBJ2-7|11|.
ATSRGRRGEQY
>TRBV2|TRBJ2-1|12|many
ASSEDRGRDEQF
>TRBV7-2|TRBJ2-5|14|few
ASSPGIRGYQETQY
>TRBV7-6|TRBJ1-1|9|.
ASRRITEAF
>TRBV10-2|TRBJ1-2|11|.
ASSVDLGGGYT
>TRBV18|TRBJ1-1|14|.
ASSPAGRRGNTEAF
>TRBV30|TRBJ1-5|11|few
AWTPAGNQPQH
>TRBV28|TRBJ1-3|12|.
ASSSVGSGNTIY
>TRBV7-2|TRBJ2-7|12|many
ASRIAGETYEQY
>TRBV7-9|TRBJ2-7|8|few
ASGAGEQY
>TRBV7-3|TRBJ2-1|14|.
ASSSYLAGVYNEQF
>TRBV18|TRBJ2-5|11|many
ASSPDRQETQY
>TRBV4-2|TRBJ1-4|15|many
ASSQERFSATNEKLF
>TRBV20-1|TRBJ2-5|14|many
SARPDVLAGQETQY
>TRBV4-1|TRBJ1-2|13|many
ASSQDHSIGDGYT
>TRBV7-9|TRBJ2-1|12|few
AITDLAPYNEQF